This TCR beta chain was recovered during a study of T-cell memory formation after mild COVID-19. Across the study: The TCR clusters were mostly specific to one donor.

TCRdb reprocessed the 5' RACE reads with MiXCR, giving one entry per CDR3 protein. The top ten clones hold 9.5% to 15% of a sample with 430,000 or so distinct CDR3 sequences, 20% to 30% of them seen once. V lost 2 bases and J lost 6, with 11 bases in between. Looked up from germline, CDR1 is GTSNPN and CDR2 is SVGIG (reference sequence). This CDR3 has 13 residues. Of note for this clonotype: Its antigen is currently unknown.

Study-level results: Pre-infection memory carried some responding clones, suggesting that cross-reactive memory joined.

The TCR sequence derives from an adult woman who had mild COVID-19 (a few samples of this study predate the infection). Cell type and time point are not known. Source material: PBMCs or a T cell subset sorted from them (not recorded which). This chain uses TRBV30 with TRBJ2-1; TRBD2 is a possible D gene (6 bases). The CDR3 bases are TGTGCCTGGAGTTGGCGGGGCGGCAATGAGCAGTTCTTC. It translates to CAWSWRGGNEQFF. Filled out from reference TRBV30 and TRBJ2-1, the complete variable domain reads SQTIHQWPATLVQPVGSPLSLECTVEGTSNPNLYWYRQAAGRGLQLLFYSVGIGQISSEVPQNLSASRPQDRQFILSSKKLLLSDSGFYLCAWSWRGGNEQFFGPGTRLTVL.